Listed below are T cell receptor beta chains from one sample, sequenced in a study of PD-1 blockade in mismatch repair-deficient tumors. The repertoire was sequenced with immunoSEQ multiplex PCR; TCRdb's copy has only in-frame clones and lacks some. The sample includes more than 95,000 clones, about 86% of them seen just once. The sample in question was peripheral blood, obtained 44 weeks after starting pembrolizumab. The receptors shown here come from an adult with mismatch repair-deficient cancer. CDR3s include the opening cysteine and the closing phenylalanine or tryptophan. The order of the fields is clone size, J gene, D gene, V gene, CDR3 protein, CDR3 DNA. The D gene is left open where the match is weak. Only some rows state a clone size, as once, few, many or a class for expanded clones.

.,TRBJ1-5,.,TRBV6-5,CASSPNRAHQPQHF,TGTGCCAGCAGTCCAAACAGGGCCCATCAGCCCCAGCATTTT
.,TRBJ2-7,.,TRBV6-5,CASSYGGLGEQYF,TGTGCCAGCAGTTACGGAGGTTTAGGTGAGCAGTACTTC
.,TRBJ1-4,TRBD1,TRBV5-6,CASSTASGTGREKLFF,TGTGCCAGCAGCACAGCTTCCGGGACAGGTCGGGAAAAACTGTTTTTT
once,TRBJ2-1,TRBD2,TRBV2,CASRPGTSGGNEQFF,TGTGCCAGCAGGCCTGGGACTAGCGGAGGGAATGAGCAGTTCTTC
.,TRBJ2-2,TRBD1,TRBV4-1,CASSQPTGATGELFF,TGCGCCAGCAGCCAACCGACAGGGGCCACCGGGGAGCTGTTTTTT
.,TRBJ1-2,.,TRBV4-1,CASSQERLTVRKIYGYTF,TGCGCCAGCAGCCAAGAGAGACTGACAGTCAGGAAAATCTATGGCTACACCTTC
once,TRBJ2-1,TRBD2,TRBV28,CASSPGTRSYNEQFF,TGTGCCAGCAGTCCCGGGACTAGGTCCTACAATGAGCAGTTCTTC
.,TRBJ2-7,TRBD2,TRBV7-2,CASSTSWREVSYEQYF,TGTGCCAGCAGCACTAGTTGGCGGGAGGTCTCCTACGAGCAGTACTTC
.,TRBJ2-1,TRBD2,TRBV11-2,CASSLDLAGGPYNEQFF,TGTGCCAGCAGCTTAGATCTGGCGGGAGGGCCATACAATGAGCAGTTCTTC
once,TRBJ1-3,.,TRBV6-1,CASRPPGTRGNTIYF,TGTGCCAGCAGACCACCCGGGACGAGGGGAAACACCATATATTTT
.,TRBJ2-7,.,TRBV27,CASSLSGHELDEQYF,TGTGCCAGCAGTTTATCGGGGCATGAGTTGGACGAGCAGTACTTC
few,TRBJ2-1,TRBD2,TRBV4-3,CASSQVLANNEQFF,TGCGCCAGCAGCCAAGTACTAGCGAACAATGAGCAGTTCTTC
.,TRBJ2-6,.,TRBV6-4,CASSEDNSGANVLTF,TGTGCCAGCAGTGAGGACAACTCTGGGGCCAACGTCCTGACTTTC
once,TRBJ1-1,.,TRBV7-9,CASSSREGGGVRKAFF,TGTGCCAGCAGCTCCCGGGAGGGGGGTGGAGTGAGAAAAGCTTTCTTT
.,TRBJ2-7,.,TRBV2,CASSEAPPSLSYEQYF,TGTGCCAGCAGTGAAGCCCCACCCTCACTTTCCTACGAGCAGTACTTC
.,TRBJ1-5,.,TRBV6-1,CASSENDYSNQPQHF,TGTGCCAGCAGTGAAAACGATTATAGCAATCAGCCCCAGCATTTT
.,TRBJ2-6,.,TRBV11-3,CASSLTWDSGANVLTF,TGTGCCAGCAGCTTAACTTGGGACTCTGGGGCCAACGTCCTGACTTTC
.,TRBJ1-6,.,TRBV14,CASSQERDSPLHF,TGTGCCAGCAGCCAAGAGCGAGATTCACCCCTCCACTTT
few,TRBJ2-2,TRBD2,TRBV30,CAWGGGPGELFF,TGTGCCTGGGGGGGAGGGCCCGGGGAGCTGTTTTTT
.,TRBJ2-1,TRBD2,TRBV11-2,CASSLRPPGTRAHNEQFF,TGTGCCAGCAGCTTACGTCCCCCCGGGACTAGAGCCCACAATGAGCAGTTCTTC
.,TRBJ1-2,.,TRBV5-1,CASSLGGPESGYGYTF,TGCGCCAGCAGCTTGGGGGGCCCAGAGTCGGGCTATGGCTACACCTTC
few,TRBJ2-2,.,TRBV28,CASSFVANTGELFF,TGTGCCAGCAGTTTTGTCGCGAACACCGGGGAGCTGTTTTTT
.,TRBJ2-7,TRBD1,TRBV6-5,CASSRDRGWEQYF,TGTGCCAGCAGCCGGGACAGGGGTTGGGAGCAGTACTTC
.,TRBJ2-7,.,TRBV11-2,CASSFRGGHVHEQYF,TGTGCCAGCAGCTTCAGGGGTGGTCACGTCCACGAGCAGTACTTC
.,TRBJ2-1,.,TRBV2,CASIKKIFSSYNEQFF,TGTGCCAGCATTAAAAAGATTTTTAGCTCCTACAATGAGCAGTTCTTC
.,TRBJ2-4,TRBD1,TRBV4-1,CASSQVKGGANIQYF,TGCGCCAGCAGCCAAGTTAAAGGGGGCGCGAACATTCAGTACTTC
.,TRBJ2-7,.,TRBV5-8,CASSLVEVIPPDEQYF,TGTGCCAGCAGCTTGGTTGAGGTCATTCCGCCGGACGAGCAGTACTTC
.,TRBJ2-5,.,TRBV19,CASHPKGGHETQYF,TGTGCCAGCCACCCCAAGGGGGGCCATGAGACCCAGTACTTC